These 7 T cell receptor beta chains share one sample of origin, sequenced in a study of blood T cell repertoires in COVID-19. TCRdb keeps only in-frame clones here, not all; method: immunoSEQ multiplex PCR. This sample yields roughly 200,000 clones, of which roughly nine tenths are seen a single time; around 2% belongs to the top ten. The specimen sequenced was PBMCs or T cells enriched from blood (not recorded which). The source of these receptors is a woman in her 40s with acute COVID-19.

This rearrangement joins TRBV9 to TRBJ1-1, with D possibly TRBD1 on 6 matching bases. This CDR3 has 15 amino acids. Germline loops: CDR1 SGDLS, CDR2 YYNGEE. Trimming removed 7 bases from V and 2 bases from J, with 18 bases in between. CDR3 nucleotides: TGTGCCAGCGGGAACCTTTCGGGGGGCAACACTGAAGCTTTCTTT. Translation: CASGNLSGGNTEAFF. Looking up the rest from reference TRBV9 and TRBJ1-1 gives the full variable domain: DSGVTQTPKHLITATGQRVTLRCSPRSGDLSVYWYQQSLDQGLQFLIQYYNGEERAKGNILERFSAQQFPDLHSELNLSSLELGDSALYFCASGNLSGGNTEAFFGQGTRLTVV.

The V call is TRBV29-1, the J call TRBJ2-3; 8 bases line up with TRBD1. Per the germline V gene, CDR1 is SQVTM and CDR2 is ANQGSEA. The J segment lost 2 bases and the V segment lost 6 bases, leaving 4 bases of the junction unmatched. CDR3 length: 13 amino acids. The DNA of the CDR3 is TGCAGCGTCGAGACAGGGGCCACAGATACGCAGTATTTT. It codes for CSVETGATDTQYF.

J is TRBJ1-5 and V is TRBV28, with D uncertain. In germline, CDR1 is MDHEN, CDR2 SYDVKM. V was pared by 0 bases and J by 7 bases, with 10 bases between. The CDR3 totals 14 residues. CDR3 sequence (DNA): TGTGCCAGCAGTTTATGGGGAGTAGGGCAGCCCCAGCATTTT. This codes for CASSLWGVGQPQHF. The entire variable domain, with the rest obtained from reference TRBV28 and TRBJ1-5, is as follows: DVKVTQSSRYLVKRTGEKVFLECVQDMDHENMFWYRQDPGLGLRLIYFSYDVKMKEKGDIPEGYSVSREKKERFSLILESASTNQTSMYLCASSLWGVGQPQHFGDGTRLSIL.

This clone was counted only a few times. V and J are TRBV30 and TRBJ2-1; 9 bases match TRBD1. Looked up from germline, CDR1 is GTSNPN and CDR2 is SVGIG (reference sequence). CDR3 length: 14 amino acids. The V gene end was trimmed by 5 bases and the J gene end by 6 bases; junction bases not matched to a gene: 8. In DNA form, the CDR3 reads TGTGCCTGGGATGAGGGACAGGGTACCAATGAGCAGTTCTTC. Amino acid sequence: CAWDEGQGTNEQFF.

This clone was recorded a few times. In nucleotides, the CDR3 is TGTGCCACCAGCAGAGAGGTGGGCAGTCTGCCAAACACCATATATTTT. Amino acid sequence: CATSREVGSLPNTIYF. The V call is TRBV15, the J call TRBJ1-3; D is ambiguous. Trimming shortened V by 0 bases and J by 6 bases, and 15 bases separated the two germline ends. The germline V gene encodes CDR1 LNHNV and CDR2 YYDKDF (reference sequence). The CDR3 loop spans 16 amino acids. Filled out from reference TRBV15 and TRBJ1-3, the complete variable domain reads DAMVIQNPRYQVTQFGKPVTLSCSQTLNHNVMYWYQQKSSQAPKLLFHYYDKDFNNEADTPDNFQSRRPNTSFCFLDIRSPGLGDTAMYLCATSREVGSLPNTIYFGEGSWLTVV.

The chain has TRBV18 and TRBJ1-3; the D gene is possibly TRBD1 (5 bases). Trimming cost V 0 bases and J 4 bases, with 10 bases left between them. The length of the CDR3 is 15 residues. Germline-derived CDR1 and CDR2 are KGHSH and LQKENI. The CDR3, as DNA: TGTGCCAGCTCACCACCGGCAGGGATCGGAAACACCATATATTTT. This sequence encodes CASSPPAGIGNTIYF.

The V gene is TRBV27, the J gene TRBJ1-6, with 9 bases matching TRBD1. J lost 5 bases, V lost 5 bases, and 22 bases had no gene match. CDR3 size: 21 residues. Germline V lookup: CDR1 MNHEY, CDR2 SMNVEV (reference sequence). The CDR3: CASSPRFGLNRGRMHNSPLHF. CDR3 nucleotides: TGTGCCAGCAGTCCGCGGTTCGGTTTAAACAGGGGGCGTATGCATAATTCACCCCTCCACTTT.